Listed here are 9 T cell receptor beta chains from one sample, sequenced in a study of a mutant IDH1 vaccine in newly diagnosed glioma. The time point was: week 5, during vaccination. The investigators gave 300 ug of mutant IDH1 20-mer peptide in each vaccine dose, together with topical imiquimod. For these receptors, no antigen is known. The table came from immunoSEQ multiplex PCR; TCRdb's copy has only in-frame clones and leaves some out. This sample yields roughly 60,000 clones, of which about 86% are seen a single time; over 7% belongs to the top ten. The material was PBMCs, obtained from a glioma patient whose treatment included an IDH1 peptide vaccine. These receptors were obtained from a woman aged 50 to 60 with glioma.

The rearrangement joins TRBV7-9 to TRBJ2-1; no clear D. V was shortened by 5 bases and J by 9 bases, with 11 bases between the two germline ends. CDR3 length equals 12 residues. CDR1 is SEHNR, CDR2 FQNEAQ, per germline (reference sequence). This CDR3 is CASSNQWGEQFF. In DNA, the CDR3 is TGTGCCAGCAGCAACCAGTGGGGTGAGCAGTTCTTC.

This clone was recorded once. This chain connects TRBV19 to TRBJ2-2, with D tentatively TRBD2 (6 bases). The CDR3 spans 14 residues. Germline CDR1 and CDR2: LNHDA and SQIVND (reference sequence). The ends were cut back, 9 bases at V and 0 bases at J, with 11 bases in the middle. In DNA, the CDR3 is TGTGCCAGCACGGGGACTGCGAACACCGGGGAGCTGTTTTTT. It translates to CASTGTANTGELFF.

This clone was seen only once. DNA for the CDR3: TGTGCCAGCAGCTTAGGGACCGCCGAAGAAAAACTGTTTTTT. Protein sequence: CASSLGTAEEKLFF. The chain couples TRBV5-6 to TRBJ1-4; a possible D gene is TRBD1 (5 bases). CDR3 length: 14 amino acids. The germline V gene encodes CDR1 SGHDT and CDR2 YYEEEE. V was clipped by 2 bases and J by 8 bases, with 13 bases between them.

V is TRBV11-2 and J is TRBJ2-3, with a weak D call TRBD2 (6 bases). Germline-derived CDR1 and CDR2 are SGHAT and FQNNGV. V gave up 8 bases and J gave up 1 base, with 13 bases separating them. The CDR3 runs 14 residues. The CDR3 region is CASERTIRTDTQYF. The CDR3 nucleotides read TGTGCCAGCGAACGGACTATACGCACAGATACGCAGTATTTT. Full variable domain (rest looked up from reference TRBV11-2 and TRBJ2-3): EAGVAQSPRYKIIEKRQSVAFWCNPISGHATLYWYQQILGQGPKLLIQFQNNGVVDDSQLPKDRFSAERLKGVDSTLKIQPAKLEDSAVYLCASERTIRTDTQYFGPGTRLTVL.

CDR3 nucleotide sequence: TGTGCCAGCAGCTTAGAGCGGTTCAATGAGCAGTTCTTC. As protein: CASSLERFNEQFF. The chain joins TRBV7-2 to TRBJ2-1, with a possible D match to TRBD2 (5 bases). V lost 1 base to trimming and J lost 6 bases, with 7 bases between them. The CDR3 is 13 amino acids. Germline loops: CDR1 SGHTA, CDR2 FQGNSA.

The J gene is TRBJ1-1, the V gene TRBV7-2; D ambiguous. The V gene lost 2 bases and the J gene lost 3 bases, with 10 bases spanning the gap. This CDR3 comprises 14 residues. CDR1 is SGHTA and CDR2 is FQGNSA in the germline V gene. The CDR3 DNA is TGTGCCAGCAGCTTAATGACTCGTTACACTGAAGCTTTCTTT. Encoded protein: CASSLMTRYTEAFF.

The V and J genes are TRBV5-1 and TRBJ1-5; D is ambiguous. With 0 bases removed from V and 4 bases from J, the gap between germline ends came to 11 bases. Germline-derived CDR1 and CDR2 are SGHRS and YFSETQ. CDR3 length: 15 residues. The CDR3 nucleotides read TGCGCCAGCAGCTTGGCCGAGGGTAGGAATCAGCCCCAGCATTTT. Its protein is CASSLAEGRNQPQHF. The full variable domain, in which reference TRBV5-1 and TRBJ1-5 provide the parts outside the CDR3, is KAGVTQTPRYLIKTRGQQVTLSCSPISGHRSVSWYQQTPGQGLQFLFEYFSETQRNKGNFPGRFSGRQFSNSRSEMNVSTLELGDSALYLCASSLAEGRNQPQHFGDGTRLSIL.

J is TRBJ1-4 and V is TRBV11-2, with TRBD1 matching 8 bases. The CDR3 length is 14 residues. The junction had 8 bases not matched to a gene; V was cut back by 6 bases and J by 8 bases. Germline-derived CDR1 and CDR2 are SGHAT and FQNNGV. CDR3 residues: CASRDRTGTEKLFF. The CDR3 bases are TGTGCCAGCAGAGACAGGACAGGGACAGAAAAACTGTTTTTT.

The CDR3 is CASSFQRGVNEQFF. The DNA for the CDR3 is TGTGCCAGCAGCTTCCAGCGGGGTGTCAATGAGCAGTTCTTC. The chain combines TRBV7-2 with TRBJ2-1, with 7 bases lining up with TRBD2. The germline gives CDR1 SGHTA, CDR2 FQGNSA. CDR3 length: 14 amino acids. The V gene end was trimmed by 3 bases and the J gene end by 6 bases; junction bases not matched to a gene: 5.